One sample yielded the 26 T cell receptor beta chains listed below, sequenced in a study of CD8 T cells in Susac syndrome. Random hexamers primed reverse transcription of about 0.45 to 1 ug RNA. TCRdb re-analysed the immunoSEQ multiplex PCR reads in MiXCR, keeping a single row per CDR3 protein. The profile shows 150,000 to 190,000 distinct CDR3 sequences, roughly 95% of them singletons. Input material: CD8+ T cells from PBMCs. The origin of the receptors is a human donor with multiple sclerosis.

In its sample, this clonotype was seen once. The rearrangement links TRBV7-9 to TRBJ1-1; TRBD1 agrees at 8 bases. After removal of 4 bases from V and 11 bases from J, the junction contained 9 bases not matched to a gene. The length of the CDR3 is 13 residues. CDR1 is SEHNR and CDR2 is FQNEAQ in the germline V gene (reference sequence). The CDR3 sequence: CASSSTGDFSAFF. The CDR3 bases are TGTGCCAGCAGCTCGACAGGGGATTTCTCGGCTTTCTTT.

In DNA form, the CDR3 reads TGTGCCAGCAGCTTAGGTTCGGCCTATCCTAGAGATACGCAGTATTTT. Translated: CASSLGSAYPRDTQYF. V is TRBV13 and J is TRBJ2-3; no clear D. Germline V gene lookup returns CDR1 PRHDT and CDR2 FYEKMQ (reference sequence). Trimming took 0 bases from V and 5 from J, leaving 15 bases between them. This CDR3 has 16 residues.

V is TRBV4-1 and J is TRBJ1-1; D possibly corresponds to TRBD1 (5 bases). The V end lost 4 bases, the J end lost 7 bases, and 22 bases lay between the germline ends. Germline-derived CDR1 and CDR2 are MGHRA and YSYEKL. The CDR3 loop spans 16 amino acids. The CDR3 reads CASSLRGATGSDEAFF. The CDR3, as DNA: TGCGCCAGCAGCCTAAGAGGTGCTACAGGTTCTGATGAAGCTTTCTTT.

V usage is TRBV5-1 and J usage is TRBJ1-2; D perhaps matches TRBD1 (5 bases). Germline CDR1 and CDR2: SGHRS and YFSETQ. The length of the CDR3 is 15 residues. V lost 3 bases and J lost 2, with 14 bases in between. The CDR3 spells CASSSRQNNNYGYTF. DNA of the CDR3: TGCGCCAGCAGCTCCAGACAGAACAACAACTATGGCTACACCTTC.

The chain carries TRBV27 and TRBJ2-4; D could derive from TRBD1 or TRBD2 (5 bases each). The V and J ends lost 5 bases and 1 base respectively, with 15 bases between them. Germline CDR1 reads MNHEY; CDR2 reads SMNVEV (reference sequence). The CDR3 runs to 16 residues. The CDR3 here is CASSPQAGTAKNIQYF. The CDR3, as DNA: TGTGCCAGCAGTCCACAGGCAGGGACGGCCAAAAACATTCAGTACTTC.

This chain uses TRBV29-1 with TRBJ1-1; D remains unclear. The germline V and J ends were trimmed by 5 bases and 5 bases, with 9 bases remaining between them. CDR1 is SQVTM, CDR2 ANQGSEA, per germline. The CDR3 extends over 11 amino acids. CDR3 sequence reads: CSVMEKTEAFF. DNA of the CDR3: TGCAGCGTTATGGAGAAAACTGAAGCTTTCTTT. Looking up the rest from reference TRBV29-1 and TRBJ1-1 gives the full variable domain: SAVISQKPSRDICQRGTSLTIQCQVDSQVTMMFWYRQQPGQSLTLIATANQGSEATYESGFVIDKFPISRPNLTFSTLTVSNMSPEDSSIYLCSVMEKTEAFFGQGTRLTVV.

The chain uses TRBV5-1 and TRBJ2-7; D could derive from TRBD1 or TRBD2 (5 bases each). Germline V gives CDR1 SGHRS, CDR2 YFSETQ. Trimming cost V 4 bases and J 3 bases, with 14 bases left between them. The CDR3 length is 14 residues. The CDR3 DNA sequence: TGCGCCAGCAGCCCCGGGACGGAACTCTACGAGCAGTACTTC. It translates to CASSPGTELYEQYF.

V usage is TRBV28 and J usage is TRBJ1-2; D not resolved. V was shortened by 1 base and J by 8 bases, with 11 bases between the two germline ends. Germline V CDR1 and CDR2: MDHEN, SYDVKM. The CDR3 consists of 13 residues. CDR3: CASSLLRAGGYTF. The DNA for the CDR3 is TGTGCCAGCAGTTTATTGAGGGCGGGAGGCTACACCTTC.

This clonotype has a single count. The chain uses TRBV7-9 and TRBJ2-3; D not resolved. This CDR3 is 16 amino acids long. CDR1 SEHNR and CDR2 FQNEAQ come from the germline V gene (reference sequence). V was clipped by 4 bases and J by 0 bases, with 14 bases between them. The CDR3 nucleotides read TGTGCCAGCAGCTCCGTTCGTCTTCCTAGCACAGATACGCAGTATTTT. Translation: CASSSVRLPSTDTQYF.

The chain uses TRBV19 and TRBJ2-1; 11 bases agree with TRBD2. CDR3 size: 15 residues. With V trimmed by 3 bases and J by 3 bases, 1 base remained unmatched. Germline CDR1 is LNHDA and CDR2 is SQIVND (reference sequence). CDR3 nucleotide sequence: TGTGCCAGTAGTATCGGACTAGCGGGCTACAATGAGCAGTTCTTC. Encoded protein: CASSIGLAGYNEQFF.

For the CDR3, the DNA is TGTGCCAGCAGCGCAGGGACTAGCGGACCAGAGCAGTTCTTC. Protein product: CASSAGTSGPEQFF. V and J are TRBV7-9 and TRBJ2-1; TRBD2 agrees at 11 bases. The germline V gene has CDR1 SEHNR and CDR2 FQNEAQ (reference sequence). J was trimmed by 10 bases and V by 5 bases; bases with no gene match: 7. This CDR3 comprises 14 residues.

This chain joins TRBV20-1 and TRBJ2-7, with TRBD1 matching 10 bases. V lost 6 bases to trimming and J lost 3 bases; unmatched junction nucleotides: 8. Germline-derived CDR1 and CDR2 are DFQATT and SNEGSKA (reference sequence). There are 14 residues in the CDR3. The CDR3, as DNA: TGCAGTGCCCGACGCCGGGACAGGGGCTACGAGCAGTACGTC. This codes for CSARRRDRGYEQYV.

CDR3 loop: CASSQDGGIKETQYF. The CDR3 nucleotides read TGTGCCAGCAGCCAAGACGGAGGGATCAAGGAGACCCAGTACTTC. This chain joins TRBV3-1 and TRBJ2-5; D is possibly TRBD2 (6 bases). The V gene lost 0 bases and the J gene lost 5 bases, with 13 bases spanning the gap. CDR1 is LGHDT and CDR2 is YNNKEL in the germline V gene (reference sequence). This CDR3 has 15 amino acids.

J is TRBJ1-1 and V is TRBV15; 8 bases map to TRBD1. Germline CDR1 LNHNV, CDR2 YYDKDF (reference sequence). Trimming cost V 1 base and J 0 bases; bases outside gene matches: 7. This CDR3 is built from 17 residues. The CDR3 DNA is TGTGCCACCAGCAGAGGGGCAGGGGGCCCCATGAACACTGAAGCTTTCTTT. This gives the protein CATSRGAGGPMNTEAFF.

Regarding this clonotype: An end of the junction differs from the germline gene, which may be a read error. The chain's CDR3 is CASSLGGTEVFF. Here the CDR3 DNA reads TGTGCCAGCAGTTTGGGGGGTACCGAAGTTTTCTTT. The chain couples TRBV28 to TRBJ1-1; a weak D match, TRBD1 (5 bases). Germline CDR1 and CDR2: MDHEN and SYDVKM. The CDR3 length is 12 residues.

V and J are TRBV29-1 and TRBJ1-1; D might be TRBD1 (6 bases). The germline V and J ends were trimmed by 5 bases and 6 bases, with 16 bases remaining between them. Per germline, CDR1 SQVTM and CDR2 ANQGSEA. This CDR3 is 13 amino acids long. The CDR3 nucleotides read TGCAGCGTTTGGACAGAGAGGGGCCCTGAAGCTTTCTTT. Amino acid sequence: CSVWTERGPEAFF.

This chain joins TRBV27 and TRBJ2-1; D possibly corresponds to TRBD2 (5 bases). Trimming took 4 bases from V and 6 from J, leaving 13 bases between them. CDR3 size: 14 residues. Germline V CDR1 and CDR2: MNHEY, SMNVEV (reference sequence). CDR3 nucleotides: TGTGCCAGCAGTTCAAGACCGGGGTCCAATGAGCAGTTCTTC. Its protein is CASSSRPGSNEQFF.

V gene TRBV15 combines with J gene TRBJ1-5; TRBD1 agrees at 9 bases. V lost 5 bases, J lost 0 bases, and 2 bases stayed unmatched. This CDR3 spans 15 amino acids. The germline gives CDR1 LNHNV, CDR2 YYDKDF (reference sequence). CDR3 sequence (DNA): TGTGCCACCAGCCCGGACAGGGGTAGCAATCAGCCCCAGCATTTT. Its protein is CATSPDRGSNQPQHF.

This CDR3 reads CASSPRQGLDEQYF. The CDR3 coding sequence is TGTGCCAGCAGCCCTCGACAGGGTTTGGACGAGCAGTACTTC. The V call is TRBV2, the J call TRBJ2-7, with 7 bases aligning to TRBD1. Germline CDR1 is SNHLY and CDR2 is FYNNEI. This CDR3 spans 14 amino acids. The ends lost 6 bases at V and 5 bases at J; junction bases unmatched: 10.

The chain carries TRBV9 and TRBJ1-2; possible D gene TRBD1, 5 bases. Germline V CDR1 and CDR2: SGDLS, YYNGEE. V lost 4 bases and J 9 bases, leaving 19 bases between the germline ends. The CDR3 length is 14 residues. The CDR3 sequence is CASSLTGTSWSYTF. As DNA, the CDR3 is TGTGCCAGCAGCCTCACCGGGACCTCCTGGAGCTACACCTTC.

The CDR3 sequence: CASSLVGQWNTEAFF. The CDR3 bases are TGTGCCAGCAGCTTAGTTGGGCAGTGGAACACTGAAGCTTTCTTT. The chain links TRBV13 to TRBJ1-1; D remains unclear. The CDR3 loop spans 15 amino acids. Trimming stripped 1 base from V and 1 base from J, with 10 bases between. The V gene's germline CDR1 is PRHDT and CDR2 FYEKMQ (reference sequence).

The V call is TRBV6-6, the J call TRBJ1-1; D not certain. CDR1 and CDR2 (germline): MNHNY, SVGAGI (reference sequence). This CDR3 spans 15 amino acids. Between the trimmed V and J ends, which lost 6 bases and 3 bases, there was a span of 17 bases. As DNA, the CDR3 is TGTGCCAGCAGCCGGACCCCCAAGATGGACACTGAAGCTTTCTTT. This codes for CASSRTPKMDTEAFF.

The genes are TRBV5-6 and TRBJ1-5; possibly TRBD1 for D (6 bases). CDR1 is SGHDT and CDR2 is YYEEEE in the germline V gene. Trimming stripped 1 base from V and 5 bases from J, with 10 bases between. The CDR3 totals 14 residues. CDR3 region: CASSLKTGHQPQHF. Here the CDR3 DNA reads TGTGCCAGCAGCTTGAAGACAGGTCATCAGCCCCAGCATTTT.

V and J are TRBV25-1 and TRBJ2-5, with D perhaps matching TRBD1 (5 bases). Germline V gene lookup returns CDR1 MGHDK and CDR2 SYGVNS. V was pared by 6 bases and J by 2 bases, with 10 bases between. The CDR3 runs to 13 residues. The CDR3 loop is CASSDSMQETQYF. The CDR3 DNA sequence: TGTGCCAGCAGCGACAGTATGCAAGAGACCCAGTACTTC. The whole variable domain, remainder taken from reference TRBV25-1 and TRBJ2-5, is EADIYQTPRYLVIGTGKKITLECSQTMGHDKMYWYQQDPGMELHLIHYSYGVNSTEKGDLSSESTVSRIRTEHFPLTLESARPSHTSQYLCASSDSMQETQYFGPGTRLLVL.

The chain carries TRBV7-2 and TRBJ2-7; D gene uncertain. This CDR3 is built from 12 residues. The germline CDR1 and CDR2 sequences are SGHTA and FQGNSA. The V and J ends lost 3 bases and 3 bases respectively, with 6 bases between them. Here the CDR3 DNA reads TGTGCCAGCAGCTTCCGGAACTACGAGCAGTACTTC. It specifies CASSFRNYEQYF.

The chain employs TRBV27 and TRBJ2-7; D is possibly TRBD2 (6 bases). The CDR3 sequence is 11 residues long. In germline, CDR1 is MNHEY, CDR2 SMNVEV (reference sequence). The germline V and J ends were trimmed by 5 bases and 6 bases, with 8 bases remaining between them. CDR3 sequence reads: CASSTGVEQYF. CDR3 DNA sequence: TGTGCCAGCAGTACGGGGGTCGAGCAGTACTTC.